These 29 T cell receptor beta chains were sequenced from one sample in a study of blood T cell repertoires in COVID-19. Method: immunoSEQ multiplex PCR; TCRdb's copy keeps in-frame clones and lacks some. In the table there are approximately 300,000 clones, about 87% of which are singletons. Input material: PBMCs or T cells enriched from blood (not recorded which). The receptors originated from a woman younger than 45 who had recovered from COVID-19.

This chain uses TRBV4-1 with TRBJ1-2; D is uncertain. Germline values: CDR1 MGHRA, CDR2 YSYEKL. CDR3 size: 15 residues. V lost 0 bases to trimming and J lost 7 bases, with 15 bases between them. The CDR3 DNA reads as TGCGCCAGCAGCCAAGAGTCCCCGGGCGCGGGTGGCTACACCTTC. Translating it yields CASSQESPGAGGYTF.

This rearrangement joins TRBV3-1 (or the pseudogene TRBV3-2) to TRBJ1-2; a weak D match, TRBD1 (5 bases). V was trimmed by 0 bases and J by 6 bases, leaving 11 bases between them. The CDR3 is 14 amino acids. CDR1 is LGHDT, CDR2 YNNKEL, per germline (reference sequence). The DNA of the CDR3 is TGTGCCAGCAGCCAAGATCCCAGGGCCCATGGCTACACCTTC. Translated, it gives CASSQDPRAHGYTF.

The CDR3 region is CASREQGSYEQYF. The CDR3 DNA reads TGTGCCAGCAGGGAACAGGGATCCTACGAGCAGTACTTC. The chain has TRBV2 and TRBJ2-7; D is possibly TRBD1 (6 bases). The CDR3 runs to 13 residues. Germline CDR1 is SNHLY and CDR2 is FYNNEI. V lost 6 bases to trimming and J lost 1 base, with 10 bases between them.

This chain joins TRBV7-6 and TRBJ1-1; no clear D. With 6 bases removed from V and 9 bases from J, the gap between germline ends came to 14 bases. CDR1 and CDR2 from the germline V gene are SGHVS and FNYEAQ. The CDR3 totals 12 residues. The CDR3 bases are TGTGCCAGCAGTCCAACAGAGAAGAAAGCTTTCTTT. The encoded protein is CASSPTEKKAFF.

The chain carries TRBV23-1 and TRBJ1-1, with a tentative D call TRBD1 (6 bases). TRBV23-1 is sorted into the ORF group, with uncertain function. The CDR3 is 14 amino acids. V dropped 5 bases and J dropped 4 bases, with 14 bases sitting between them. DNA of the CDR3: TGCGCCAGCAGTAGAGCAGGGGAGGGCACTGAAGCTTTCTTT. This translates into CASSRAGEGTEAFF.

The J gene is TRBJ2-3, the V gene TRBV5-6; 10 bases agree with TRBD1. After removal of 0 bases from V and 4 bases from J, the junction contained 2 bases not matched to a gene. Germline lookup yields CDR1 SGHDT and CDR2 YYEEEE. CDR3 length: 15 amino acids. Written as DNA, the CDR3 is TGTGCCAGCAGCTTGGGACAGGGGGCCTCAGATACGCAGTATTTT. Its protein product is CASSLGQGASDTQYF.

V is TRBV15 and J is TRBJ2-2; 8 bases line up with TRBD1. CDR1 and CDR2 from the germline V gene are LNHNV and YYDKDF (reference sequence). V dropped 10 bases and J dropped 3; count of bases not matched to a gene: 1. The CDR3 sequence is 12 residues long. The CDR3 DNA reads as TGTGCCATACAGGGGGACACCGGGGAGCTGTTTTTT. It encodes CAIQGDTGELFF. The full variable domain, rest sourced from reference TRBV15 and TRBJ2-2, is DAMVIQNPRYQVTQFGKPVTLSCSQTLNHNVMYWYQQKSSQAPKLLFHYYDKDFNNEADTPDNFQSRRPNTSFCFLDIRSPGLGDTAMYLCAIQGDTGELFFGEGSRLTVL.

This clone was detected a few times. This rearrangement joins TRBV9 to TRBJ1-3; 10 bases match TRBD1. This CDR3 spans 16 amino acids. Germline loops: CDR1 SGDLS, CDR2 YYNGEE. V dropped 0 bases and J dropped 10; count of bases not matched to a gene: 10. This CDR3 is CASSVAPEPDRGTIYF. In DNA, the CDR3 is TGTGCCAGCAGCGTAGCCCCCGAACCGGACAGGGGGACCATATATTTT.

CDR3 amino acids: CASSPTGRNGYTF. CDR3 DNA: TGTGCCAGCTCACCAACAGGGCGGAATGGCTACACCTTC. The chain carries TRBV18 and TRBJ1-2; possibly TRBD1 for D (6 bases). The germline gives CDR1 KGHSH, CDR2 LQKENI. The germline V and J ends were trimmed by 2 bases and 6 bases, with 10 bases remaining between them. CDR3 length: 13 amino acids.

J is TRBJ1-2 and V is TRBV6-5; TRBD1 might be the D (6 bases). Per germline, CDR1 MNHEY and CDR2 SVGAGI. V lost 9 bases and J 9 bases, leaving 20 bases between the germline ends. The CDR3 runs to 13 residues. The CDR3 region has the DNA TGTGCCAGTCGCTCTACAAGGGACACTCGCTACACCTTC. Amino acids: CASRSTRDTRYTF.

The CDR3 bases are TGTGCCAGCAGTTTAACAGGAATGTACGAGCAGTACTTC. This gives the protein CASSLTGMYEQYF. The chain is built from TRBV28 and TRBJ2-7, with a weak D call TRBD1 (5 bases). The V and J ends lost 2 bases and 4 bases respectively, with 9 bases between them. The CDR3 loop spans 13 amino acids. Germline loops: CDR1 MDHEN, CDR2 SYDVKM.

The chain is built from TRBV5-1 and TRBJ2-3, with D possibly being TRBD1 (6 bases). The CDR3 spans 14 residues. V lost 0 bases and J lost 8, with 13 bases in between. Germline assignment: CDR1 SGHRS and CDR2 YFSETQ. The CDR3 protein is CASSLEAGVTTQYF. Written as DNA, the CDR3 is TGCGCCAGCAGCTTGGAGGCAGGGGTGACTACGCAGTATTTT.

This clone was recorded only once. The V call is TRBV19, the J call TRBJ2-3; 8 nucleotides line up with TRBD1. Germline assignment: CDR1 LNHDA and CDR2 SQIVND (reference sequence). V shed 8 bases and J 3 bases; nucleotides not matched to a gene: 7. There are 14 residues in the CDR3. The CDR3 sequence is CASRGQGDTDTQYF. CDR3 in DNA: TGTGCCAGTCGCGGACAGGGAGATACAGATACGCAGTATTTT.

The genes are TRBV5-5 and TRBJ1-4; 7 positions match TRBD1. In germline, CDR1 is SGHKS, CDR2 YYEKEE (reference sequence). V dropped 0 bases and J dropped 5; count of bases not matched to a gene: 4. This CDR3 contains 15 residues. CDR3 bases: TGTGCCAGCAGCTTGGTCGGAGGGGGCAATGAAAAACTGTTTTTT. It translates to CASSLVGGGNEKLFF. Using reference TRBV5-5 and TRBJ1-4 for the parts outside the CDR3, the full variable domain is DAGVTQSPTHLIKTRGQQVTLRCSPISGHKSVSWYQQVLGQGPQFIFQYYEKEERGRGNFPDRFSARQFPNYSSELNVNALLLGDSALYLCASSLVGGGNEKLFFGSGTQLSVL.

V and J are TRBV5-1 and TRBJ2-7; TRBD2 aligns across 13 bases. This CDR3 region has 17 residues. Germline CDR1 and CDR2: SGHRS and YFSETQ. The V and J ends lost 2 bases and 0 bases, in that order; junction bases with no gene match: 5. The CDR3 DNA follows: TGCGCCAGCAGCTTAACTAGCGGGGGGGCCTCCTCCTACGAGCAGTACTTC. Amino acids: CASSLTSGGASSYEQYF.

V is TRBV2 and J is TRBJ1-5; 9 nucleotides align to TRBD1. The CDR3 runs 13 residues. Germline CDR1 and CDR2: SNHLY and FYNNEI. V gave up 6 bases and J gave up 6 bases; unmatched junction bases: 3. The CDR3, as DNA: TGTGCCAGCAGAGGGACAGGGATTCAGCCCCAGCATTTT. Amino acid sequence: CASRGTGIQPQHF.

The chain is built from TRBV27 and TRBJ1-6, with D perhaps TRBD1 (6 bases). CDR3 length equals 16 residues. CDR1 is MNHEY and CDR2 is SMNVEV in the germline V gene (reference sequence). V was pared by 3 bases and J by 4 bases, with 13 bases between. CDR3 amino acids: CASSLTTGIYNSPLHF. The CDR3 DNA sequence: TGTGCCAGCAGTTTGACAACAGGGATTTATAATTCACCCCTCCACTTT.

This chain joins TRBV7-2 and TRBJ1-6, with 9 nucleotides matching TRBD1. The CDR3 is made up of 17 amino acids. Germline-derived CDR1 and CDR2 are SGHTA and FQGNSA. V lost 5 bases, J lost 7 bases, and 12 bases stayed unmatched. CDR3 in DNA: TGTGCCAGCAGCCCAGCCCTCTCCGGACAGGGGAATTCACCCCTCCACTTT. This gives the protein CASSPALSGQGNSPLHF.

For the CDR3, the DNA is TGTGCCATCAGTGTCAACACAGATACGCAGTATTTT. Residues: CAISVNTDTQYF. The chain employs TRBV10-3 and TRBJ2-3; D gene uncertain. The CDR3 extends over 12 amino acids. From germline, CDR1 is ENHRY and CDR2 SYGVKD. Trimming removed 4 bases at V and 2 bases at J, with 4 bases between.

The chain has TRBV6-2 or TRBV6-3 and TRBJ2-5; D perhaps matches TRBD2 (5 bases). Germline assignment: CDR1 MNHEY and CDR2 SVGEGT. The CDR3 extends over 14 amino acids. The germline V and J ends were trimmed by 5 bases and 7 bases, with 17 bases remaining between them. The CDR3 nucleotides read TGTGCCAGCAGTAACCCCTCACACGCGGGGACCCAGTACTTC. Amino acids: CASSNPSHAGTQYF.

The V gene is TRBV30, the J gene TRBJ1-3; TRBD1 agrees at 7 bases. The V and J ends lost 5 bases and 0 bases, in that order; junction bases with no gene match: 10. Germline CDR1 reads GTSNPN; CDR2 reads SVGIG (reference sequence). The CDR3 sequence is 16 residues long. This chain's CDR3 is CAWEGDSRISGNTIYF. The DNA for the CDR3 is TGTGCCTGGGAGGGGGACAGTAGAATCTCTGGAAACACCATATATTTT.

This chain joins TRBV27 and TRBJ1-4; D uncertain. V dropped 6 bases and J dropped 4 bases, with 18 bases sitting between them. Germline CDR1 is MNHEY and CDR2 is SMNVEV (reference sequence). The CDR3 is 16 amino acids. The CDR3 coding sequence is TGTGCCAGCAGCCAGGTGGATGGGAGGCATAATGAAAAACTGTTTTTT. This gives the protein CASSQVDGRHNEKLFF.

The sample holds a few counts of this clone. The chain combines TRBV20-1 with TRBJ1-2, with D unresolved. The CDR3 length is 11 residues. V was clipped by 4 bases and J by 4 bases, with 7 bases between them. Germline-derived CDR1 and CDR2 are DFQATT and SNEGSKA (reference sequence). CDR3 in amino acids: CSANSLYGYTF. DNA for the CDR3: TGCAGTGCTAACAGCCTCTATGGCTACACCTTC.

The V gene is TRBV10-3, the J gene TRBJ1-1; D is possibly TRBD1 (6 bases). Deletions cut 10 bases from V and 4 bases from J, with 13 bases between. The CDR3 has 12 residues. Germline V gene sequence: CDR1 ENHRY, CDR2 SYGVKD. CDR3 region: CATTQGGTEAFF. The CDR3 region has the DNA TGTGCCACCACCCAAGGGGGCACTGAAGCTTTCTTT.

The rearrangement joins TRBV7-8 to TRBJ1-3, with 7 bases identical to TRBD1. Losses at the gene ends were 3 bases for V and 2 bases for J; bases not matched to a gene: 7. The CDR3 loop spans 16 amino acids. Germline V lookup: CDR1 SGHVS, CDR2 FQNEAQ. CDR3 protein: CASSFSATGPGNTIYF. CDR3 bases: TGTGCCAGCAGCTTCAGCGCGACAGGGCCTGGAAACACCATATATTTT.

The genes are TRBV6-2 or TRBV6-3 and TRBJ1-1, with D uncertain. CDR1 MNHEY and CDR2 SVGEGT come from the germline V gene. V lost 0 bases and J lost 5, with 10 bases in between. This CDR3 has 14 residues. The CDR3 DNA reads as TGTGCCAGCAGTTACTCGATCCTCGGGACTGAAGCTTTCTTT. It specifies CASSYSILGTEAFF.

This chain links TRBV6-1 with TRBJ1-5, with D tentatively TRBD1 (5 bases). This CDR3 has 17 amino acids. Trimming left V 1 base short and J 0 bases short, with 13 bases between. CDR1 is MNHNS and CDR2 is SASEGT in the germline V gene. CDR3 nucleotide sequence: TGTGCCAGCAGTGAAGGAAGACAGACTTATAGCAATCAGCCCCAGCATTTT. It specifies CASSEGRQTYSNQPQHF.

The chain has TRBV5-1 and TRBJ2-7, with D perhaps TRBD2 (6 bases). The CDR3 is 15 amino acids. The V and J ends lost 3 bases and 1 base respectively, with 14 bases between them. Germline values: CDR1 SGHRS, CDR2 YFSETQ. The CDR3 sequence: CASSWGLADSYEQYF. CDR3 in DNA: TGCGCCAGCAGCTGGGGGTTAGCGGATTCCTACGAGCAGTACTTC.

The CDR3 DNA sequence: TGTGCCAGTCGACTAGCGGGGGCCGGGAGGGCCCAGTACTTC. Protein: CASRLAGAGRAQYF. The rearrangement uses TRBV19 and TRBJ2-5; the match to TRBD2 covers 12 bases. Germline V gene sequence: CDR1 LNHDA, CDR2 SQIVND (reference sequence). The V segment lost 8 bases and the J segment 9 bases; nucleotides outside the gene matches: 10. The CDR3 runs 14 residues.